The clone carrying this T cell receptor (beta chain) was found a few times. Its target is not known. A minimum of 6 micrograms of total RNA was extracted per sample. These data are taken from a study of blood T cells in healthy people across ages. PCR was performed a second time for about 7 to 12 cycles using a sample-barcoded 5' primer and a J-beta primer mix. TCRdb re-called the 5' RACE reads through MiXCR, storing one row per CDR3 protein. Here the sample spans fewer than 750,000 distinct CDR3 sequences, roughly 48% being singletons. Study-wide findings and caveats: When set beside aged donors, long-lived donors presented more naive CD4+ cells and higher diversity. The donors' CMV status was not determined, possibly confounding changes in expanded clonotypes. The lack of PBMC sorting stopped any conclusive naive versus antigen-experienced comparison.

Sequencing used blood. The clonotype comes from a man older than 75 in good health.

The CDR3 protein is CASSTRGPYSYEQYF. DNA of the CDR3: TGTGCCAGCAGTACCAGGGGGCCGTACTCCTACGAGCAGTACTTC. V usage is TRBV28 and J usage is TRBJ2-7; the match to TRBD1 covers 8 bases. The CDR3 loop spans 15 amino acids. Germline CDR1 reads MDHEN; CDR2 reads SYDVKM. V was clipped by 5 bases and J by 0 bases; unmatched bases: 6.